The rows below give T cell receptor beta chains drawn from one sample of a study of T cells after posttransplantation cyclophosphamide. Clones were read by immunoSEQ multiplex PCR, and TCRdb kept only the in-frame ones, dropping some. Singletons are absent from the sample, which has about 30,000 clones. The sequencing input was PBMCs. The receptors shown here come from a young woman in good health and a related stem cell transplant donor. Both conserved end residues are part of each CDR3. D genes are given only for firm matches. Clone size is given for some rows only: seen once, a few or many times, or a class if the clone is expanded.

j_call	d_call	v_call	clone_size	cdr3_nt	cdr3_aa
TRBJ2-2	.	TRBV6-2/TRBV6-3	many	TGTGCCAGCAGTTACGATCCGGACTCCTACACCGGGGAGCTGTTTTTT	CASSYDPDSYTGELFF
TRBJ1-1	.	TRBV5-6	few	TGTGCCAGCAGCTTCAGGGAGATGAACACTGAAGCTTTCTTT	CASSFREMNTEAFF
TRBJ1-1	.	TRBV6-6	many	TGTGCCAGCAGTTACCCGGGACTAACCGGGGAAGCTTTCTTT	CASSYPGLTGEAFF
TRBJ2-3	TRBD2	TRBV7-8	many	TGTGCCAGCAGCTTAGTAGCGGGGGACACAGATACGCAGTATTTT	CASSLVAGDTDTQYF
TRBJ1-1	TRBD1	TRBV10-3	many	TGTGCCATCACGAAAACAGGGGCCCTTAACACTGAAGCTTTCTTT	CAITKTGALNTEAFF
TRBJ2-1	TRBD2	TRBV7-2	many	TGTGCCAGCAGCTCGCGGACTAGCGGGGGGGGATCCTACAATGAGCAGTTCTTC	CASSSRTSGGGSYNEQFF
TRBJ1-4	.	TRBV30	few	TGTGCCTGGAGTGAAGACACGGCGGGTGAAAAACTGTTTTTT	CAWSEDTAGEKLFF
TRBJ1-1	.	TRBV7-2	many	TGTGCCAGCAGCTCCGGACAGAACACTGAAGCTTTCTTT	CASSSGQNTEAFF
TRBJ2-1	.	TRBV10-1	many	TGCGCCAGCAGTGACACTCTCCCCTCCTACAATGAGCAGTTCTTC	CASSDTLPSYNEQFF
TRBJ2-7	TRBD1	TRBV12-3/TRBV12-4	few	TGTGCCAGCAGTCGACAGGGGGCATCGGGCGAGCAGTACTTC	CASSRQGASGEQYF
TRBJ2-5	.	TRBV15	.	TGTGCCACCAGCAGGGGCCTACAAGAGACCCAGTACTTC	CATSRGLQETQYF
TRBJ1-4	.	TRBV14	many	TGTGCCAGCAGTCTCTTGCCTATGGATGAAAAACTGTTTTTT	CASSLLPMDEKLFF
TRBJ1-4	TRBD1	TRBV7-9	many	TGTGCCAGCAGCAGACGACAGGGCCAGGAAAAACTGTTTTTT	CASSRRQGQEKLFF
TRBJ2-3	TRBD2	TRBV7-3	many	TGTGCCAGCAGCAACCCTAGCGGCGGAGATACGCAGTATTTT	CASSNPSGGDTQYF
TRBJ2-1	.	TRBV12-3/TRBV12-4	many	TGTGCCAGCACCCCAGGAGGCTCCTACAATGAGCAGTTCTTC	CASTPGGSYNEQFF
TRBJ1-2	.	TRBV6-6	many	TGTGCCAGCAGATCTCGACAGCAGAACTATGGCTACACCTTC	CASRSRQQNYGYTF
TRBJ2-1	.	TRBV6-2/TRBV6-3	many	TGTGCCAGCAGTTTGGTCGGAAGGGTCTACAATGAGCAGTTCTTC	CASSLVGRVYNEQFF
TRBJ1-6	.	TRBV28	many	TGTGCCAGCCGCGGGGGGACACCTAATTCACCCCTCCACTTT	CASRGGTPNSPLHF
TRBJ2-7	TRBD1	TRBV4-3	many	TGCGCCAGCAGCCAGCGACAGGGGCGATCGTACGAGCAGTACTTC	CASSQRQGRSYEQYF
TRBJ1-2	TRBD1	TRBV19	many	TGTGCCAGCCGCGAGGCAGGGGGGACCTATGGCTACACCTTC	CASREAGGTYGYTF
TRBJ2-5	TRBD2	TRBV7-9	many	TGTGCCAGCAGCTTACCCAGCGGGGGCCAACAAGAGACCCAGTACTTC	CASSLPSGGQQETQYF
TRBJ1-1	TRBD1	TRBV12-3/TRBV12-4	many	TGTGCCAGCAGTTTCGCGGACAGGGAAGCTTTCTTT	CASSFADREAFF
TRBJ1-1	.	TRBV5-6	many	TGTGCCAGCAGCTTGAGGTTCATCCAAAGCGACTTTTGGAACACTGAAGCTTTCTTT	CASSLRFIQSDFWNTEAFF
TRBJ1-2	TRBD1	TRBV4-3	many	TGCGCCAGCAGCCTCTTGGGACAGGTCCCTAGCAACTATGGCTACACCTTC	CASSLLGQVPSNYGYTF
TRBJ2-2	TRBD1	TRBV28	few	TGTGCCAGCAGTTTGGGACAGTACACCGGGGAGCTGTTTTTT	CASSLGQYTGELFF
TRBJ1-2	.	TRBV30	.	TGTGCCTGGAGTCCAGGGGAGGGTGGCTACACCTTC	CAWSPGEGGYTF
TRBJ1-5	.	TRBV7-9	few	TGTGCCAGCAGCTGGCAGGAGAATCAGCCCCAGCATTTT	CASSWQENQPQHF
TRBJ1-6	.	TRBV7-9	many	TGTGCCACCCAGGCGAATAATTCACCCCTCCACTTT	CATQANNSPLHF
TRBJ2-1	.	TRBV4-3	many	TGCGCCAGCAGCCAAGCAATTAAGAGGGAGCAGTTCTTC	CASSQAIKREQFF
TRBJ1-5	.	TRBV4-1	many	TGCGCCAGCAGCCGTTTAGGGGCCCAGCCCCAGCATTTT	CASSRLGAQPQHF
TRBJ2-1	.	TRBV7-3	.	TGTGCCAGCAGCTTATATAACAATGAGCAGTTCTTC	CASSLYNNEQFF
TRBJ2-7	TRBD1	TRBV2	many	TGTGCCAGCCCCCGATCAAGGGAACAGGGGAACTACGAGCAGTACTTC	CASPRSREQGNYEQYF
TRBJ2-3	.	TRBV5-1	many	TGCGCCAGCAGCGGAACAGGGAGCACAGATACGCAGTATTTT	CASSGTGSTDTQYF
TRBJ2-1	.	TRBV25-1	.	TGTGCCAGCAGTGCGCCTAGCTCCTACAATGAGCAGTTCTTC	CASSAPSSYNEQFF
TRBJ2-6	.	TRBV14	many	TGTGCCAGCAGCCACTATTCTGGGGCCAACGTCCTGACTTTC	CASSHYSGANVLTF
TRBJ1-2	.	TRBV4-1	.	TGCGCCAGCAGCCAAGTTGCGGGTAAGATCGGCTACACCTTC	CASSQVAGKIGYTF
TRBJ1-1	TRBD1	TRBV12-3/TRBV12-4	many	TGTGCCAGCAGTGGGACAGGACTGAACACTGAAGCTTTCTTT	CASSGTGLNTEAFF
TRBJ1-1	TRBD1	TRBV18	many	TGTGCCAGCATGCAGGGACAGGAGTGGTCTGAAGCTTTCTTT	CASMQGQEWSEAFF
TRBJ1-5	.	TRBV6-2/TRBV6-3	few	TGTGCCAGCACCCTGGCAGGGTTAAGCAATCAGCCCCAGCATTTT	CASTLAGLSNQPQHF
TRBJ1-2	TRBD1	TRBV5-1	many	TGCGCCAGCAGCGCCTGGGACAGGGGTAATCATGGCTACACCTTC	CASSAWDRGNHGYTF
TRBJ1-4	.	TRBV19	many	TGTGCCAGTAGTATAGGCCGGGACGGACTAGAAAAACTGTTTTTT	CASSIGRDGLEKLFF
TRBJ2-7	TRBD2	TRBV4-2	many	TGTGCCAGCAGCCAAGTGGCTAGCGGGGGCTACGAGCAGTACTTC	CASSQVASGGYEQYF
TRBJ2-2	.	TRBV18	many	TGTGCCAGCTCACTGGGACAGAACACCGGGGAGCTGTTTTTT	CASSLGQNTGELFF
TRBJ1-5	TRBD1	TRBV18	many	TGTGCCAGCTCACGAGCCGGGACAGGGGATCAGCCCCAGCATTTT	CASSRAGTGDQPQHF
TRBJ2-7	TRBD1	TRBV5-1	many	TGCGCCAGCAGCTTAGGGGACAGGTCCTACGAGCAGTACTTC	CASSLGDRSYEQYF
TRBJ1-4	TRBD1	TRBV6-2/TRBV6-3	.	TGTGCCAGCAGTCCGGACAGGGGACGAACTAATGAAAAACTGTTTTTT	CASSPDRGRTNEKLFF
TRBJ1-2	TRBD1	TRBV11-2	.	TGTGCCAGCAGCTCCGAGACAGGGTTGGGCTATGGCTACACCTTC	CASSSETGLGYGYTF
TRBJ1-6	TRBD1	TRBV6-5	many	TGTGCCAGCAGCCGACCGGGACAGGGGGGTTCACCCCTCCACTTT	CASSRPGQGGSPLHF
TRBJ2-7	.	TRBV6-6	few	TGTGCCAGCAGTTTGGAGGTCCGGGACGAGCAGTACTTC	CASSLEVRDEQYF
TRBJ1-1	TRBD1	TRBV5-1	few	TGCGCCAGCAGCATCCCGACAGGGGCGAACACTGAAGCTTTCTTT	CASSIPTGANTEAFF
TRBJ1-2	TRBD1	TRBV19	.	TGTGCCAGTAGAGGGGGACAGTTTAACTATGGCTACACCTTC	CASRGGQFNYGYTF
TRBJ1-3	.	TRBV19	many	TGTGCCAGTAGTCCACCGACAGGAAGCTCTGGAAACACCATATATTTT	CASSPPTGSSGNTIYF